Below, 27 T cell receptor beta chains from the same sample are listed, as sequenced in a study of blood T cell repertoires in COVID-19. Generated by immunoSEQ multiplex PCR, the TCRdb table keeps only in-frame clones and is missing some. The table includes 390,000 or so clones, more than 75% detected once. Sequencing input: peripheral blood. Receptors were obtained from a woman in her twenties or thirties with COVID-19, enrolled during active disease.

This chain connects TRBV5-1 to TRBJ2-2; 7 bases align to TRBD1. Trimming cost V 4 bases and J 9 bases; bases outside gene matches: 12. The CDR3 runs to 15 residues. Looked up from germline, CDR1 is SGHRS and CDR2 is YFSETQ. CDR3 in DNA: TGCGCCAGCAGCACACGACAGGGCCCGGTTAGGGAGCTGTTTTTT. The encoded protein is CASSTRQGPVRELFF. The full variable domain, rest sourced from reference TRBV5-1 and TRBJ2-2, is KAGVTQTPRYLIKTRGQQVTLSCSPISGHRSVSWYQQTPGQGLQFLFEYFSETQRNKGNFPGRFSGRQFSNSRSEMNVSTLELGDSALYLCASSTRQGPVRELFFGEGSRLTVL.

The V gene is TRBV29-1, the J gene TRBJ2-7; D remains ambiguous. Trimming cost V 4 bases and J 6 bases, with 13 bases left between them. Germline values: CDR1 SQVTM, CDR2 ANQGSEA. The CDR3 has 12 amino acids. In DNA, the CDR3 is TGCAGCGTTGTGGGCATTGCCACCGAGCAGTACTTC. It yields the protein CSVVGIATEQYF.

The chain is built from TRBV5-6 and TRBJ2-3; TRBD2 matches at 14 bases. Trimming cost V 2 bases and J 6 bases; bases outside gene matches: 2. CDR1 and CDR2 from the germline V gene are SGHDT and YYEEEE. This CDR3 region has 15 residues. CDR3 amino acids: CASSLRLAGGDTQYF. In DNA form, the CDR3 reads TGTGCCAGCAGCTTAAGACTAGCGGGAGGGGATACGCAGTATTTT.

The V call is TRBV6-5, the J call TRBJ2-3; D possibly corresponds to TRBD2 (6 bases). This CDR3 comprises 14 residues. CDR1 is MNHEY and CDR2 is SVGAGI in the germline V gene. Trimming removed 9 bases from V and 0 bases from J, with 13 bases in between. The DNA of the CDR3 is TGTGCCAGTAGAATCGGAGGGAGCACAGATACGCAGTATTTT. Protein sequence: CASRIGGSTDTQYF.

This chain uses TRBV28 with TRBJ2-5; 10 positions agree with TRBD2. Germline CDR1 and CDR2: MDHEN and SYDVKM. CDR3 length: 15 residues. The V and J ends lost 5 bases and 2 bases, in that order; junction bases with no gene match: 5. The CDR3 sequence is CASSDTSGVQETQYF. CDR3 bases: TGTGCCAGCAGTGATACTAGCGGGGTTCAAGAGACCCAGTACTTC.

Here the CDR3 reads CASSDLGLAGRQGETQYF. The DNA of the CDR3 is TGTGCCAGCAGTGATTTGGGACTAGCGGGGAGACAGGGAGAGACCCAGTACTTC. The genes are TRBV25-1 and TRBJ2-5, with 13 bases lining up with TRBD2. The junction had 11 bases not matched to a gene; V was cut back by 3 bases and J by 4 bases. Germline loops: CDR1 MGHDK, CDR2 SYGVNS. The CDR3 covers 18 residues.

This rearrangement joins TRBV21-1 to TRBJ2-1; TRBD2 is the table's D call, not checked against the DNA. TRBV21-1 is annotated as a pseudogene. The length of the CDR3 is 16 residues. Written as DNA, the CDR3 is TGTGCCAGCAGCAAAGATGGCGGAGAAGACTACAATGAGCAGTTCTTC. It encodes CASSKDGGEDYNEQFF.

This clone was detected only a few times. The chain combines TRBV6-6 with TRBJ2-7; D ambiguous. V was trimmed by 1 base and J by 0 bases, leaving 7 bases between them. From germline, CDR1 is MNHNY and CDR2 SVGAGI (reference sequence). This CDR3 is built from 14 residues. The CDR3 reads CASSYLTDSYEQYF. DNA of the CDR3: TGTGCCAGCAGTTACTTAACAGACTCCTACGAGCAGTACTTC.

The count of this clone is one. This CDR3 is CASRSGDSYEQYF. The CDR3, as DNA: TGCGCCAGCAGGAGCGGGGACTCCTACGAGCAGTACTTC. The rearrangement joins TRBV5-1 to TRBJ2-7; TRBD2 agrees at 7 bases. The CDR3 spans 13 residues. Trimming at V came to 5 bases and at J to 0 bases, leaving 2 bases not matched to a gene. Germline V gene data show CDR1 as SGHRS and CDR2 as YFSETQ.

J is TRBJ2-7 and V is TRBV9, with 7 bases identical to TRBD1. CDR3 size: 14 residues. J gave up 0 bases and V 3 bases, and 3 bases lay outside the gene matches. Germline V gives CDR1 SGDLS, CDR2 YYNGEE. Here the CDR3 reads CASSATGISYEQYF. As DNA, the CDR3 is TGTGCCAGCAGCGCGACAGGGATCTCCTACGAGCAGTACTTC.

CDR3 coding DNA: TGTGCCAGCAGTTACGAGACAGGGGCGAACACTGAAGCTTTCTTT. Translated, it gives CASSYETGANTEAFF. The V gene is TRBV6-6, the J gene TRBJ1-1; 8 bases are a match to TRBD1. This CDR3 contains 15 residues. The ends lost 2 bases at V and 1 base at J; junction bases unmatched: 3. The germline gives CDR1 MNHNY, CDR2 SVGAGI (reference sequence).

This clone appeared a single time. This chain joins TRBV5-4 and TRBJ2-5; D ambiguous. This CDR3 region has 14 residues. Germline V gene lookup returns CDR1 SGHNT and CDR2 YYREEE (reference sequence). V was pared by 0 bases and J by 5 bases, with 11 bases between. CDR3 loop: CASSLEPMRETQYF. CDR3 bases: TGTGCCAGCAGCTTGGAACCGATGAGGGAGACCCAGTACTTC.

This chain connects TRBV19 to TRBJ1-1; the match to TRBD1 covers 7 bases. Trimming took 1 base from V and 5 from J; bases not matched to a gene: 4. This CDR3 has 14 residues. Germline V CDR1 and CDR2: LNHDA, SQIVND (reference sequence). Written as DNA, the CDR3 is TGTGCCAGTAGTATAGCCAGGGGGAAGACTGAAGCTTTCTTT. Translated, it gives CASSIARGKTEAFF.

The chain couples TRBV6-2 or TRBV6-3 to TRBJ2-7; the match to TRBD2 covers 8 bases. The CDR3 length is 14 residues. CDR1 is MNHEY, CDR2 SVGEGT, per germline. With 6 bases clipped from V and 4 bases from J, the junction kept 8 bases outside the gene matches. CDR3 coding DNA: TGTGCCAGCAGCTTCGCTAGCGGGCCGTACGAGCAGTACTTC. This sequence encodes CASSFASGPYEQYF.

The CDR3 sequence is CASSCDRDPTDTQYF. The DNA of the CDR3 is TGTGCCAGCAGCTGCGACAGGGACCCGACAGATACGCAGTATTTT. V gene TRBV5-6 combines with J gene TRBJ2-3, with TRBD1 matching over 7 bases. The junction had 7 bases not matched to a gene; V was cut back by 3 bases and J by 3 bases. CDR1 and CDR2 from the germline V gene are SGHDT and YYEEEE. The CDR3 has 15 residues.

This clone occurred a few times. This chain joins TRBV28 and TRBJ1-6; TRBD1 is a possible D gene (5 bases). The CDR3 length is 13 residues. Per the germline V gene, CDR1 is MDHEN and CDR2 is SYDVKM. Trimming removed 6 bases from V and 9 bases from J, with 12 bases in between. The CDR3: CASRSRESSPLHF. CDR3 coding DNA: TGTGCCAGCAGGTCCAGGGAAAGTTCACCCCTCCACTTT.

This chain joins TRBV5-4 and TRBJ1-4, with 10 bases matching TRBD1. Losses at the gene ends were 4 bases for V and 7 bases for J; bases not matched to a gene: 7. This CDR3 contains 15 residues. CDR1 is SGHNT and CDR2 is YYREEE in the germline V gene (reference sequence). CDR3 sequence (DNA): TGTGCCAGCAGCCTTCGACAGGGGGCGGGTGAAAAACTGTTTTTT. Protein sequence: CASSLRQGAGEKLFF. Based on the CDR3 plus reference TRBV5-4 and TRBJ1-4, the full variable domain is ETGVTQSPTHLIKTRGQQVTLRCSSQSGHNTVSWYQQALGQGPQFIFQYYREEENGRGNFPPRFSGLQFPNYSSELNVNALELDDSALYLCASSLRQGAGEKLFFGSGTQLSVL.

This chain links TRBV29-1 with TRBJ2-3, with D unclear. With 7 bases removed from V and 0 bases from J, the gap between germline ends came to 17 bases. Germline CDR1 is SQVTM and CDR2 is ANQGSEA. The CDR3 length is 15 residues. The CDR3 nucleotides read TGCAGCGCTGCCGACTGGCGATTAAGCACAGATACGCAGTATTTT. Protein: CSAADWRLSTDTQYF.

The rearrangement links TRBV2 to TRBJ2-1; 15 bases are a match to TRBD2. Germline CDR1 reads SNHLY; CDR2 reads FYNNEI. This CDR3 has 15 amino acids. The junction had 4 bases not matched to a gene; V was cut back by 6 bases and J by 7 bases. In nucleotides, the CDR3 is TGTGCCAGCAGGACCGGGACTAGCGGGAGGAATGAGCAGTTCTTC. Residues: CASRTGTSGRNEQFF.

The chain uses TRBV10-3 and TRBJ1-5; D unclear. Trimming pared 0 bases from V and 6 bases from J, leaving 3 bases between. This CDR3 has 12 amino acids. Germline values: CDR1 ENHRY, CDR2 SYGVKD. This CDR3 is CAISESSQPQHF. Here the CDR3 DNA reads TGTGCCATCAGTGAGTCGAGTCAGCCCCAGCATTTT.

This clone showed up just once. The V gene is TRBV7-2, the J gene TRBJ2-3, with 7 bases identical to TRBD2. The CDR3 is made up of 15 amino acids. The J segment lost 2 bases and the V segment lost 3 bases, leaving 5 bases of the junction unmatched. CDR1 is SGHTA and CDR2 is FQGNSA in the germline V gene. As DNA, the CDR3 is TGTGCCAGCAGCTTCCAGACTAGCCCCACAGATACGCAGTATTTT. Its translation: CASSFQTSPTDTQYF.

CDR3 sequence reads: CASSLREADTQYF. The DNA for the CDR3 is TGCGCCAGCAGCTTGAGAGAGGCAGATACGCAGTATTTT. The rearrangement joins TRBV5-1 to TRBJ2-3; no reliable D call. The CDR3 is 13 residues long. Germline V gene lookup returns CDR1 SGHRS and CDR2 YFSETQ. The V gene lost 1 base and the J gene lost 4 bases, with 7 bases spanning the gap. Drawing the rest from reference TRBV5-1 and TRBJ2-3, the complete variable domain is KAGVTQTPRYLIKTRGQQVTLSCSPISGHRSVSWYQQTPGQGLQFLFEYFSETQRNKGNFPGRFSGRQFSNSRSEMNVSTLELGDSALYLCASSLREADTQYFGPGTRLTVL.

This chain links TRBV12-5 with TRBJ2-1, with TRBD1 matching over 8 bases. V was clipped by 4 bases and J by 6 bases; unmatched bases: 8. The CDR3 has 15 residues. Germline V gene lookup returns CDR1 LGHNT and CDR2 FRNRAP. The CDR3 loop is CASGSQGAGRNEQFF. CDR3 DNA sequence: TGTGCTAGTGGTTCCCAGGGGGCGGGTCGCAATGAGCAGTTCTTC.

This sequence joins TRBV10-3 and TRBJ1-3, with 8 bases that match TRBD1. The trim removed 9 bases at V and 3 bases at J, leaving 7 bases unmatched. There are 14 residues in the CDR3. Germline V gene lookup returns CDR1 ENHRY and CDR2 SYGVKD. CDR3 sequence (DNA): TGTGCCATTGGGACAGGAGGATTTGGAAACACCATATATTTT. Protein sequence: CAIGTGGFGNTIYF.

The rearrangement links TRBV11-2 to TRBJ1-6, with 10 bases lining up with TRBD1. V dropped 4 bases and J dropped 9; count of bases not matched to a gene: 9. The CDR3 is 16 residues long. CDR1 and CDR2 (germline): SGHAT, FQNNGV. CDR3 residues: CASSSYGTGEGSPLHF. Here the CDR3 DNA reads TGTGCCAGCAGCTCCTACGGGACAGGGGAAGGTTCACCCCTCCACTTT.

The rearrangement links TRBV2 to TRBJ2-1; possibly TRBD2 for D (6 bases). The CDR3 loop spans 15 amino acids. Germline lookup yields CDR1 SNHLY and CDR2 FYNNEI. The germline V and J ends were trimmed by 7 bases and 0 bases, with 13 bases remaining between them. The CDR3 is CASKTGGNSYNEQFF. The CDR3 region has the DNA TGTGCCAGCAAAACGGGCGGGAACTCCTACAATGAGCAGTTCTTC. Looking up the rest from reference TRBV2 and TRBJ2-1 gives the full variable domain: EPEVTQTPSHQVTQMGQEVILRCVPISNHLYFYWYRQILGQKVEFLVSFYNNEISEKSEIFDDQFSVERPDGSNFTLKIRSTKLEDSAMYFCASKTGGNSYNEQFFGPGTRLTVL.

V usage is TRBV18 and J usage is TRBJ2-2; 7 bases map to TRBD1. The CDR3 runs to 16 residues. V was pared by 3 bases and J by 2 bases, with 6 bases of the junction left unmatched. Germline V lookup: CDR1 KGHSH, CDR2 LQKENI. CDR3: CASSPYRDRNTGELFF. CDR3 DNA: TGTGCCAGCTCACCTTATAGGGACAGAAACACCGGGGAGCTGTTTTTT.